The 9 T cell receptor beta chains given below trace back to one sample, sequenced in a study of blood T cell repertoires in COVID-19. The repertoire was sequenced with immunoSEQ multiplex PCR; TCRdb's copy has only in-frame clones and lacks some. Altogether about 200,000 clones are present, about 88% being singletons, with the ten largest covering more than 4.5%. Input material: peripheral blood. Receptor source: a woman aged 40 to 50 with acute or convalescent COVID-19.

The chain couples TRBV30 to TRBJ1-1; no clear D gene. The germline gives CDR1 GTSNPN, CDR2 SVGIG (reference sequence). V was pared by 0 bases and J by 3 bases, with 11 bases between. CDR3 size: 14 residues. CDR3: CAWSVRVGDTEAFF. The CDR3 region has the DNA TGTGCCTGGAGTGTAAGGGTCGGGGACACTGAAGCTTTCTTT.

The V and J genes are TRBV18 and TRBJ1-1; maybe TRBD1 (5 bases). The CDR3 is 13 residues long. Germline lookup yields CDR1 KGHSH and CDR2 LQKENI. Trimming removed 6 bases at V and 2 bases at J, with 10 bases between. The CDR3 DNA follows: TGTGCCAGCTCCCTAGGGGAAAACACTGAAGCTTTCTTT. Amino acid sequence: CASSLGENTEAFF.

On this clone: An end of the junction does not agree with germline; a read error may underlie this. V usage is TRBV7-2 and J usage is TRBJ2-6, with a weak D call TRBD1 (5 bases). The CDR3 sequence is 18 residues long. The germline V gene encodes CDR1 SGHTA and CDR2 FQGNSA. CDR3 coding DNA: TGTGCCAGCACCTTAACCGGCAGGGTTACATCTGGGGCCAACGTCCTGACTTTC. It translates to CASTLTGRVTSGANVLTF.

The V gene is TRBV11-2, the J gene TRBJ1-2; D is perhaps TRBD1 (5 bases). Per germline, CDR1 SGHAT and CDR2 FQNNGV. Trimming left V 1 base short and J 4 bases short, with 16 bases between. The CDR3 is 16 residues long. The CDR3 coding sequence is TGTGCCAGCAGCTTAGTTTCAGGGTCAGACCTCTATGGCTACACCTTC. The encoded protein is CASSLVSGSDLYGYTF.

The rearrangement uses TRBV2 and TRBJ2-2; 9 nucleotides match TRBD1. Looked up from germline, CDR1 is SNHLY and CDR2 is FYNNEI. The V and J ends lost 4 bases and 6 bases, in that order; junction bases with no gene match: 6. The CDR3 runs 15 residues. The CDR3 bases are TGTGCCAGCAGTGCGACAGGGGGTAGTCCCGGGGAGCTGTTTTTT. This gives the protein CASSATGGSPGELFF. The full variable domain, in which reference TRBV2 and TRBJ2-2 provide the parts outside the CDR3, is EPEVTQTPSHQVTQMGQEVILRCVPISNHLYFYWYRQILGQKVEFLVSFYNNEISEKSEIFDDQFSVERPDGSNFTLKIRSTKLEDSAMYFCASSATGGSPGELFFGEGSRLTVL.

The chain couples TRBV11-2 to TRBJ2-7; TRBD1 is a possible D gene (5 bases). Trimming pared 2 bases from V and 3 bases from J, leaving 5 bases between. Germline loops: CDR1 SGHAT, CDR2 FQNNGV. This CDR3 is 12 amino acids long. The DNA for the CDR3 is TGTGCCAGCAGCTTACAGGGCTACGAGCAGTACGTC. It specifies CASSLQGYEQYV.

The genes are TRBV10-2 and TRBJ1-2; 9 bases are a match to TRBD1. Germline assignment: CDR1 WSHSY and CDR2 SAAADI. The CDR3 has 13 amino acids. V was clipped by 8 bases and J by 4 bases; unmatched bases: 5. CDR3 in amino acids: CASGDRDLYGYTF. The CDR3 coding sequence is TGCGCCAGCGGGGACAGGGATCTCTATGGCTACACCTTC.

This clone was detected only once. The CDR3 nucleotides are TGTGCCAGCAGGGACAGGGGAGACTATGGCTACACCTTC. As protein: CASRDRGDYGYTF. The chain links TRBV6-5 to TRBJ1-2; 9 bases match TRBD1. The CDR3 has 13 residues. V dropped 6 bases and J dropped 3; count of bases not matched to a gene: 2. The germline CDR1 and CDR2 sequences are MNHEY and SVGAGI.

The V gene is TRBV15, the J gene TRBJ1-6; unclear D gene. CDR3 length: 16 residues. The V end lost 0 bases, the J end lost 0 bases, and 6 bases lay between the germline ends. In germline, CDR1 is LNHNV, CDR2 YYDKDF (reference sequence). CDR3 amino acids: CATSRDGSSYNSPLHF. In DNA form, the CDR3 reads TGTGCCACCAGCAGAGATGGGAGCTCCTATAATTCACCCCTCCACTTT.